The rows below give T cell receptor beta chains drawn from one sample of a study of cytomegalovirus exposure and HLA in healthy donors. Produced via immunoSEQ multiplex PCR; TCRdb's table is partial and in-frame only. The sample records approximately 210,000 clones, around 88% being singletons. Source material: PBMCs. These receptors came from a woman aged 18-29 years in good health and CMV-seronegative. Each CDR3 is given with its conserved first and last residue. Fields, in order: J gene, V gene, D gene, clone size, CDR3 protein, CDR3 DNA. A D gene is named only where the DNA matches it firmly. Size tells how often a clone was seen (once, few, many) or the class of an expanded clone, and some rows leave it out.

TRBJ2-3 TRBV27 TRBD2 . CASSTQAGPSTDTQYF TGTGCCAGCAGTACCCAAGCGGGGCCTAGCACAGATACGCAGTATTTT
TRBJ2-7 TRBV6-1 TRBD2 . CASSVALGEGNEQYF TGTGCCAGCAGTGTAGCGCTTGGGGAGGGTAACGAGCAGTACTTC
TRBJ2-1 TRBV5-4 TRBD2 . CASSSTTSGRGGEQFF TGTGCCAGCAGCTCAACAACTAGCGGGAGGGGGGGTGAGCAGTTCTTC
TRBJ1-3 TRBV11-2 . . CASSFSTRSGNTIYF TGTGCCAGCAGCTTTTCCACTAGGTCTGGAAACACCATATATTTT
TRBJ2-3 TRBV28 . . CASNTRGGSTDTQYF TGTGCCAGCAATACGCGAGGGGGTAGCACAGATACGCAGTATTTT
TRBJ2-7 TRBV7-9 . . CASSLDGNEQYF TGTGCCAGCAGCTTAGACGGGAACGAGCAGTACTTC
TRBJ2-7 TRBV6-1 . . CASSRQISYEQYF TGTGCCAGCAGTCGACAGATCTCCTACGAGCAGTACTTC
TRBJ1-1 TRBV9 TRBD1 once CASSVVGDRWTEAFF TGTGCCAGCAGCGTAGTTGGGGACAGGTGGACTGAAGCTTTCTTT
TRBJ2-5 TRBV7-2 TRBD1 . CASSPLRGQGWKTQYF TGTGCCAGCAGCCCCCTTAGGGGACAGGGGTGGAAGACCCAGTACTTC
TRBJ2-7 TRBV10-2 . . CASSELGDEQYF TGCGCCAGCAGTGAGTTAGGGGACGAGCAGTACTTC
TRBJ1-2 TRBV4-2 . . CASSQDRSSGGYTF TGTGCCAGCAGCCAAGATCGGAGCTCTGGGGGCTACACCTTC
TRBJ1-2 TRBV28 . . CASSLSLNYGYTF TGTGCCAGCAGTTTGTCACTGAACTATGGCTACACCTTC
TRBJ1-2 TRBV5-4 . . CASSSGGGQTGYTF TGTGCCAGCAGCTCGGGCGGGGGGCAGACCGGCTACACCTTC
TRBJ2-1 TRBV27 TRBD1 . CASSLIGQGSLEQFF TGTGCCAGCAGTTTAATCGGACAGGGGAGTCTTGAGCAGTTCTTC
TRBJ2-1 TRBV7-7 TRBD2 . CASSLMGGREQFF TGTGCTAGCAGCTTAATGGGCGGGAGGGAGCAGTTCTTC
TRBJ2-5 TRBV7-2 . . CASSLGQTFRETQYF TGTGCCAGCAGCTTAGGGCAAACCTTCAGGGAGACCCAGTACTTC
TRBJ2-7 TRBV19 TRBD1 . CASSITGGDEQYF TGTGCCAGTAGTATTACAGGGGGCGACGAGCAGTACTTC
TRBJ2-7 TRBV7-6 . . CASAHEAGWTYEQYF TGTGCCAGCGCTCACGAAGCAGGGTGGACCTACGAGCAGTACTTC
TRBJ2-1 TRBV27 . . CASSLSSQTYNEQFF TGTGCCAGCAGTTTATCGTCTCAGACCTACAATGAGCAGTTCTTC
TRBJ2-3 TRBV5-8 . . CASSSQGKLGTDTQYF TGTGCCAGCAGCTCCCAGGGGAAGCTTGGCACAGATACGCAGTATTTT
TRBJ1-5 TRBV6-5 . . CASSYSKGAQPQHF TGTGCCAGCAGTTACTCAAAGGGAGCACAGCCCCAGCATTTT
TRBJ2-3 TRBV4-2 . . CASSQAKAGGSTDTQYF TGTGCCAGCAGCCAAGCTAAAGCGGGTGGTAGCACAGATACGCAGTATTTT
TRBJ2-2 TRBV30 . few CAWSEQGISTGELFF TGTGCCTGGAGTGAACAGGGTATAAGCACCGGGGAGCTGTTTTTT
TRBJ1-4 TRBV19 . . CASSNGGIATNEKLFF TGTGCCAGTAGTAACGGGGGAATCGCGACTAATGAAAAACTGTTTTTT
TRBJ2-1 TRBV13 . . CASSLLRERQGNEQFF TGTGCCAGCAGCTTATTGCGGGAGCGCCAGGGGAATGAGCAGTTCTTC
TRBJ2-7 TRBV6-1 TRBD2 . CASNNLAGGVYEQYF TGTGCCAGCAATAACCTAGCGGGAGGTGTATACGAGCAGTACTTC
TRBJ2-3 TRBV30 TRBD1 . CAWGRQGMTTDTQYF TGTGCCTGGGGGAGACAGGGAATGACCACAGATACGCAGTATTTT
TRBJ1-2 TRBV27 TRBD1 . CASSKRTGGTFYGYTF TGTGCCAGCAGTAAAAGGACAGGGGGCACCTTTTATGGCTACACCTTC
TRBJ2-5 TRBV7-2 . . CASSVSETQYF TGTGCCAGCAGCGTCTCGGAGACCCAGTACTTC
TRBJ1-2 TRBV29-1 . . CSVKSPGLGHGYTF TGCAGCGTCAAAAGTCCAGGGCTGGGGCATGGCTACACCTTC
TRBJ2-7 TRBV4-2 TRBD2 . CASSPDHSGSGYEQYF TGTGCCAGCAGCCCAGACCATAGCGGGAGTGGCTACGAGCAGTACTTC
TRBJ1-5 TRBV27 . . CASSLAQGSNQPQHF TGTGCCAGCAGTTTGGCCCAGGGTAGCAATCAGCCCCAGCATTTT
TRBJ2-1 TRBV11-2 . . CASSYLVSPFYNEQFF TGTGCCAGCAGCTACCTTGTAAGCCCCTTTTACAATGAGCAGTTCTTC
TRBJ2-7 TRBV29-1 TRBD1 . CSVLQGAGYEQYF TGCAGCGTTCTACAGGGGGCAGGGTACGAGCAGTACTTC
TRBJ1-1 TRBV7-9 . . CASRPMTENTEAFF TGTGCCAGCAGACCAATGACAGAGAACACTGAAGCTTTCTTT
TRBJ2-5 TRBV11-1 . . CASSLNPGDRETQYF TGTGCCAGCAGCTTAAACCCCGGAGACAGGGAGACCCAGTACTTC
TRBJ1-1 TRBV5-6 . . CASSNSMNTEAFF TGTGCCAGCAGTAACAGTATGAACACTGAAGCTTTCTTT